The clone carrying this TCR beta chain came up a few times. Its specificity is not known. Losses at the gene ends were 3 bases for V and 8 bases for J; bases not matched to a gene: 11. The CDR3 contains 15 residues. In germline, CDR1 is SGHRS, CDR2 YFSETQ. The data derive from a study of T cells after yellow fever vaccination. Whole-study context: Preparation of the low-cell-number fractions used SMART-Seq v4 Ultra Low Input. Notes on the study in general: Some clonotypes, a small share, were shared between CD4 and CD8 compartments.

TCR cDNA, made by 5'RACE template switching, carried an added universal primer site and UMIs. TCRdb ran MiXCR on the 5' RACE reads and lists one entry per CDR3 protein. The sample holds around 500,000 distinct CDR3 sequences; roughly 22% are singletons and the top ten take about 16%. Sequencing used PBMCs, obtained approximately 20 days after the first yellow fever vaccination. This sequence originates from a man between 18 and 35 years old who received the YFV17D yellow fever vaccine. The chain couples TRBV5-1 to TRBJ2-1; 7 nucleotides agree with TRBD2. Here the CDR3 DNA reads TGCGCCAGCAGCTCTCAGGTGGCTGGGGGGGATGAGCAGTTCTTC. Translation: CASSSQVAGGDEQFF.